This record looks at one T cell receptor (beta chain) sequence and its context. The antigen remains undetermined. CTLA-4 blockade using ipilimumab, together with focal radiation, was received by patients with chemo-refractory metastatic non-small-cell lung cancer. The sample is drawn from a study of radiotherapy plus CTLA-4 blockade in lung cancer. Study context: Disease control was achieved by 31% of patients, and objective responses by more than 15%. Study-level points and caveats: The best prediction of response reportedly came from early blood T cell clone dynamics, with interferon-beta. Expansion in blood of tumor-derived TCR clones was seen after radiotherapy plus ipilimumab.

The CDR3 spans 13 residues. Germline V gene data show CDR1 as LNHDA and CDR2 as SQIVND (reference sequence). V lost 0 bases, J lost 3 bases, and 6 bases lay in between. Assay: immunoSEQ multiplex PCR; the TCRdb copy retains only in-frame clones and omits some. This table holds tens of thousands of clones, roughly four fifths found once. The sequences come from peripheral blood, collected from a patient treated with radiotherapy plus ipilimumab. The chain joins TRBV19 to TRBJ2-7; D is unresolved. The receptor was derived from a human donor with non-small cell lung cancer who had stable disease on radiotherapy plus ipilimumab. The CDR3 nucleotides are TGTGCCAGTAGTATAGAGCGGCTCTACGAGCAGTACTTC. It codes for CASSIERLYEQYF.